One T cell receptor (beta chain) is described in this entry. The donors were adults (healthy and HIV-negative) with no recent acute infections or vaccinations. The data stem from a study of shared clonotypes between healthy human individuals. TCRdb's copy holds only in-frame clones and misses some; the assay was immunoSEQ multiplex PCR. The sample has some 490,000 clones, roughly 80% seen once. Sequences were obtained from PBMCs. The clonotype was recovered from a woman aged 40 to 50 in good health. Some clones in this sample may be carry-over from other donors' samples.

The CDR3 DNA sequence: TGTGCCAGCAGGTCTGCGAACACCGGGGAGCTGTTTTTT. The encoded protein is CASRSANTGELFF. The chain is built from TRBV2 and TRBJ2-2; D gene ambiguous. CDR1 is SNHLY and CDR2 is FYNNEI in the germline V gene. This CDR3 is 13 amino acids long. Trimming left V 6 bases short and J 0 bases short, with 5 bases between.